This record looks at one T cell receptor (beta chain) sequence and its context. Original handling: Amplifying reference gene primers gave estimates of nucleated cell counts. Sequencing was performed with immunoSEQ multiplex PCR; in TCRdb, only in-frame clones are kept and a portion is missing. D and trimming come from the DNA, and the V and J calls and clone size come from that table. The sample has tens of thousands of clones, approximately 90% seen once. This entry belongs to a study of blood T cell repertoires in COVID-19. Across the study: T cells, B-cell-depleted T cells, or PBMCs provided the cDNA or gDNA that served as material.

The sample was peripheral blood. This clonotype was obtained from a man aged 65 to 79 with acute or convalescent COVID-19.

Here the CDR3 DNA reads TGTGCCAGCAGCAACTGTAGGGGCAATGAGCAGTTCTTC. This sequence encodes CASSNCRGNEQFF. The chain has TRBV21-1 and TRBJ2-1; TRBD1, as called in the table, went unchecked against the DNA. TRBV21-1 is tagged as a pseudogene. The CDR3 sequence is 13 residues long.